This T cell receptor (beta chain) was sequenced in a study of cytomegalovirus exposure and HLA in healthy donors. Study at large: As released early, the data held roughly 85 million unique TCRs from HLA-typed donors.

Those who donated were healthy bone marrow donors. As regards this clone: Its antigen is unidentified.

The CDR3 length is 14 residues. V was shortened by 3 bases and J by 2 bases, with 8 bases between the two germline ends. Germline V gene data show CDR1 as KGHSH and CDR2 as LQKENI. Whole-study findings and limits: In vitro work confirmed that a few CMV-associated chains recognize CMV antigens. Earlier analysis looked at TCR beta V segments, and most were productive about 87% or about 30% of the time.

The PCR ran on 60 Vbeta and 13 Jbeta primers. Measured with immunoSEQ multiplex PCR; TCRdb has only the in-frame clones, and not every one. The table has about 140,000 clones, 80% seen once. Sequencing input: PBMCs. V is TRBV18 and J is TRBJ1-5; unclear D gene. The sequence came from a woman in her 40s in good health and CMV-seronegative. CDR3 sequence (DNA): TGTGCCAGCTCACCTGGGGAGCGCAATCAGCCCCAGCATTTT. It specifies CASSPGERNQPQHF.